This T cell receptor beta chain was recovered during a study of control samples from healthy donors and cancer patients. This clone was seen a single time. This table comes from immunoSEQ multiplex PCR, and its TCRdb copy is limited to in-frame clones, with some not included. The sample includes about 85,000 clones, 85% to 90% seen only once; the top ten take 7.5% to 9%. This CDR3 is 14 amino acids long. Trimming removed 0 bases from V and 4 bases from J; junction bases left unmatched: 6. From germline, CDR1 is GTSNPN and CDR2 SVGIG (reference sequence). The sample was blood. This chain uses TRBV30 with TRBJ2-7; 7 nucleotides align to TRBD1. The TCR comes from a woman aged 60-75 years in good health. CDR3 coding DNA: TGTGCCTGGAGTGTTAAGGGGGCTCAATACGAGCAGTACTTC. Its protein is CAWSVKGAQYEQYF.